This T cell receptor (beta chain) comes out of a study of T cells in Graves' hyperthyroidism and ophthalmopathy. Researchers took RNA transcripts and amplified the TCR beta CDR3 regions from them. Researchers ran a first-round RT-PCR on the TCR CDR3 using the HTBI primer set. TCRdb recomputed calls from the multiplex PCR reads with MiXCR, one row per CDR3 protein. There are a few hundred thousand distinct CDR3 sequences in the sample; about 15% occur only once, and under 7.5% lies in the top ten. Regarding the study as a whole: Separating ophthalmopathy from stable hyperthyroidism was achieved by a 13 V-J model. Clonotypes that were expanded in thyroid above 0.001 mostly appeared in blood too.

Turning to this clonotype: Its antigen remains unknown.

The CDR3 is 14 residues long. Looked up from germline, CDR1 is SGHTA and CDR2 is FQGNSA. V shed 1 base and J shed 10 bases, with 14 bases lying between them. The sequence was collected from a woman aged 30 to 39 with Graves' hyperthyroidism. The chain joins TRBV7-2 to TRBJ2-1; D is perhaps TRBD1 (6 bases). Sequences were obtained from blood. The CDR3 region has the DNA TGTGCCAGCAGCTTAGGGACGACAGGTAACGAGCAGTTCTTC. Amino acid sequence: CASSLGTTGNEQFF.